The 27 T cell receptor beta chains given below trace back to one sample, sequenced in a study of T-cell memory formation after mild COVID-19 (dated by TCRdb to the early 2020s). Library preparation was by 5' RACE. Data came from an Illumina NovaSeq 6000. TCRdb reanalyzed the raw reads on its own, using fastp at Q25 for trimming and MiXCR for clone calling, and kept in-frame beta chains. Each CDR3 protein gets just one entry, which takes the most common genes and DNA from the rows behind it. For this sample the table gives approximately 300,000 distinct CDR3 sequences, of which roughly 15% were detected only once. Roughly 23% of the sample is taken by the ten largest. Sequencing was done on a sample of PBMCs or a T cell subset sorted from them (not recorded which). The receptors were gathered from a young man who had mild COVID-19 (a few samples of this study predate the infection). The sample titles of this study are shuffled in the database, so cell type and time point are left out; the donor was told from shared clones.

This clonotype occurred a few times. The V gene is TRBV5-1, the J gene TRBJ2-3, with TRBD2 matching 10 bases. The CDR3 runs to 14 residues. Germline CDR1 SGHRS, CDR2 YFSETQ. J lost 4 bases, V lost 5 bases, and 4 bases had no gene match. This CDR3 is CASSERGGADTQYF. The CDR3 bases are TGCGCCAGCAGTGAGCGGGGGGGAGCAGATACGCAGTATTTT. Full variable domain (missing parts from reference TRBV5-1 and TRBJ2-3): KAGVTQTPRYLIKTRGQQVTLSCSPISGHRSVSWYQQTPGQGLQFLFEYFSETQRNKGNFPGRFSGRQFSNSRSEMNVSTLELGDSALYLCASSERGGADTQYFGPGTRLTVL.

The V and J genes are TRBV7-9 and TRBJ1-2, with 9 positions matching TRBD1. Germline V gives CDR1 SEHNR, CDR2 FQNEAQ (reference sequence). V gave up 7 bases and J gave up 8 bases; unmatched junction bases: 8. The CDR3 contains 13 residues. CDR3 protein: CASTRQGVGGYTF. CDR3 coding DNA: TGTGCCAGCACCCGACAGGGGGTCGGCGGCTACACCTTC.

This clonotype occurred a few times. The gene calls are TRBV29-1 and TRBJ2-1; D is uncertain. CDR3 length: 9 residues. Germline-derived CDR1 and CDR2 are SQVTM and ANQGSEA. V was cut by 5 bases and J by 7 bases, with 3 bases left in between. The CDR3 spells CSVRNEQFF. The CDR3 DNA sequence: TGCAGCGTTAGGAATGAGCAGTTCTTC.

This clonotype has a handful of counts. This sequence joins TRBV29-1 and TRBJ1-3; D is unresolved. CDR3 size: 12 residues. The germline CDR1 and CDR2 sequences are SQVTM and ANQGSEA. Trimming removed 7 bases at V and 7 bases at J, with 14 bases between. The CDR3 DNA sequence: TGCAGCGCCCTAGGGCTTCGGAACACCATATATTTT. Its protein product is CSALGLRNTIYF.

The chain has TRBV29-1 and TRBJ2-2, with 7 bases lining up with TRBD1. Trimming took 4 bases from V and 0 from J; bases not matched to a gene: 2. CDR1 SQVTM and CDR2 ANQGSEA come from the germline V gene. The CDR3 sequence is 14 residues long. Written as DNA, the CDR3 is TGCAGCGTTGTGGGACAGACGAACACCGGGGAGCTGTTTTTT. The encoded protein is CSVVGQTNTGELFF.

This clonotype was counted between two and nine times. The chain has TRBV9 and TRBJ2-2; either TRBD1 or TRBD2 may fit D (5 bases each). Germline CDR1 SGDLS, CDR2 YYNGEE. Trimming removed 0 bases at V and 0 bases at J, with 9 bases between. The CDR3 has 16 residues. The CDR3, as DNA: TGTGCCAGCAGCGTAGTGGGGGACCCGAACACCGGGGAGCTGTTTTTT. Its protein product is CASSVVGDPNTGELFF. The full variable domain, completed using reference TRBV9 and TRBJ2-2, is DSGVTQTPKHLITATGQRVTLRCSPRSGDLSVYWYQQSLDQGLQFLIQYYNGEERAKGNILERFSAQQFPDLHSELNLSSLELGDSALYFCASSVVGDPNTGELFFGEGSRLTVL.

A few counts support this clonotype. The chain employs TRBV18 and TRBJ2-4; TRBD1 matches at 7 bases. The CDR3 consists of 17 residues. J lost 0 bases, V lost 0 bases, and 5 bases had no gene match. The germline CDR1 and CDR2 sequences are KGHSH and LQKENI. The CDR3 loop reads CASSPPPGGIAKNIQYF. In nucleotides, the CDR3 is TGTGCCAGCTCACCACCGCCAGGGGGTATAGCCAAAAACATTCAGTACTTC.

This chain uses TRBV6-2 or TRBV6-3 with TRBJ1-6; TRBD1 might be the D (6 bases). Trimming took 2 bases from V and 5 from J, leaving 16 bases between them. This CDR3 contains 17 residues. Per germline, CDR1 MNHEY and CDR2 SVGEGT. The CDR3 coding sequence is TGTGCCAGCAGTTACACGGCCCCGGGACATAATAATTCACCCCTCCACTTT. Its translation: CASSYTAPGHNNSPLHF.

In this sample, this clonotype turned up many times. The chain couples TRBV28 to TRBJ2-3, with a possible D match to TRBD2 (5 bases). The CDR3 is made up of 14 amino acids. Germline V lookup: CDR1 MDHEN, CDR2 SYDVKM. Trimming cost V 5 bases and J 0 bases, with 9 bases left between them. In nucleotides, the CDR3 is TGTGCCAGCAGTCTCAGCGGCAGCACAGATACGCAGTATTTT. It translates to CASSLSGSTDTQYF.

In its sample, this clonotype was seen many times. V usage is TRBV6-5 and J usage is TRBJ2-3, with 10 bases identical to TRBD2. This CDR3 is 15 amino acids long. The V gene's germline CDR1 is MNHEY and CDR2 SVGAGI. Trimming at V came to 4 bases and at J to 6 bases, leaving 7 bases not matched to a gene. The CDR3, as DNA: TGTGCCAGCAGTTGGGCTAGCGGGGGAGGGGATACGCAGTATTTT. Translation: CASSWASGGGDTQYF.

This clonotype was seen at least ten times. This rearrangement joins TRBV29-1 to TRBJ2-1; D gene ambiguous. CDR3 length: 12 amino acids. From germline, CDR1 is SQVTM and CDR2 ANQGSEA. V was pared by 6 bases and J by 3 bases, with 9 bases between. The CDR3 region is CSVNLLYNEQFF. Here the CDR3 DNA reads TGCAGCGTCAACTTGCTCTACAATGAGCAGTTCTTC.

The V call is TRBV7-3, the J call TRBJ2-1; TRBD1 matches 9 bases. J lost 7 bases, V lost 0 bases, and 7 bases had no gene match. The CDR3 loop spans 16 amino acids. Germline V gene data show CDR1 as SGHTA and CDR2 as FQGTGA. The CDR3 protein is CASSLTVPGQGNEQFF. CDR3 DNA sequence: TGTGCCAGCAGCTTAACCGTCCCGGGACAGGGAAATGAGCAGTTCTTC.

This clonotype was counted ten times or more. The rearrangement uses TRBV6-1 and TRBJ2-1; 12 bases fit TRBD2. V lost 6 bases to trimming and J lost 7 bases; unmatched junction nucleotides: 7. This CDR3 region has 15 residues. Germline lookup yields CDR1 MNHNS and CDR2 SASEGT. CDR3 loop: CASSSTSGGPNEQFF. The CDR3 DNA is TGTGCCAGCAGCTCGACTAGCGGGGGTCCAAATGAGCAGTTCTTC.

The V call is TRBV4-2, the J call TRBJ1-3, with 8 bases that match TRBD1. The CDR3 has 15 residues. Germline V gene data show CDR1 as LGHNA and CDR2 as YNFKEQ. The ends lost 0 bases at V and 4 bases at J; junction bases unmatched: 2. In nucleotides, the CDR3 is TGTGCCAGCAGCCAAGACGGGGACAGGGGAAACACCATATATTTT. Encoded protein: CASSQDGDRGNTIYF.

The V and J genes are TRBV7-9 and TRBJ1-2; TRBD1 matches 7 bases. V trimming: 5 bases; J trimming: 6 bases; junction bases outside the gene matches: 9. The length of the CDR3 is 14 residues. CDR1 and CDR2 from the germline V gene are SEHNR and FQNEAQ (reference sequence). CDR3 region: CASSPVQGGHGYTF. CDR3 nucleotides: TGTGCCAGCAGCCCAGTCCAGGGGGGCCATGGCTACACCTTC.

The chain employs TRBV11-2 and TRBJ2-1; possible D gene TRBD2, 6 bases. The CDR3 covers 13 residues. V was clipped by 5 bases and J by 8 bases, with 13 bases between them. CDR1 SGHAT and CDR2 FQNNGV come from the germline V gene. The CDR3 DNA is TGTGCCAGCAGCCGACTAGGGCGGCATGAGCAGTTCTTC. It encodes CASSRLGRHEQFF.

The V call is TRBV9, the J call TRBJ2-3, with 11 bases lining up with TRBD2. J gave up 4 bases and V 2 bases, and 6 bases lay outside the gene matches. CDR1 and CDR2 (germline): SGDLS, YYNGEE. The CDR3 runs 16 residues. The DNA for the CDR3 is TGTGCCAGCAGCGTGTATAGCGGGGGGGCCCCAGATACGCAGTATTTT. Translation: CASSVYSGGAPDTQYF.

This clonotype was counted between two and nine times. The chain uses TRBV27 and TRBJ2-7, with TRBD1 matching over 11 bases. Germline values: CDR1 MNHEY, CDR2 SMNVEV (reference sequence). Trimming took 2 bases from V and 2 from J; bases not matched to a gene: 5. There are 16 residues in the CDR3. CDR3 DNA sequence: TGTGCCAGCAGTTTACAGGGACAGGGGGGGACCTACGAGCAGTACTTC. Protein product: CASSLQGQGGTYEQYF.

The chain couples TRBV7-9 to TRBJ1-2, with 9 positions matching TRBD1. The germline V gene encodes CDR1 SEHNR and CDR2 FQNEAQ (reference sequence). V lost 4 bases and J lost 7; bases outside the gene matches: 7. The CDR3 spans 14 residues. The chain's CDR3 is CASSSTGGAGGYTF. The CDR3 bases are TGTGCCAGCAGCTCCACAGGGGGCGCGGGTGGCTACACCTTC.

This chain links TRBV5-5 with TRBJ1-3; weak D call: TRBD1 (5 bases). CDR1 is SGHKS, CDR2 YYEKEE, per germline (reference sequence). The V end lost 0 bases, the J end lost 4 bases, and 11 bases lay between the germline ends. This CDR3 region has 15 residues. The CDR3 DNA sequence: TGTGCCAGCAGCTTGGATCGGGACCGGGGAAACACCATATATTTT. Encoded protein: CASSLDRDRGNTIYF.

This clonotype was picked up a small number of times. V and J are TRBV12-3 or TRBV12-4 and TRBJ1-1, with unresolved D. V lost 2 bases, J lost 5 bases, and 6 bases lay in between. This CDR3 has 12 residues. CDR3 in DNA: TGTGCCAGCAGTTTACCGGGGACTGAAGCTTTCTTT. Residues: CASSLPGTEAFF.

As DNA, the CDR3 is TGTGCCACCAGCGGTGGCTACACCTTC. It translates to CATSGGYTF. The chain carries TRBV15 and TRBJ1-2, with D uncertain. CDR3 size: 9 residues. Germline V gene lookup returns CDR1 LNHNV and CDR2 YYDKDF (reference sequence). V gave up 5 bases and J gave up 7 bases, with 2 bases separating them. The full variable domain, its missing parts supplied by reference TRBV15 and TRBJ1-2, is DAMVIQNPRYQVTQFGKPVTLSCSQTLNHNVMYWYQQKSSQAPKLLFHYYDKDFNNEADTPDNFQSRRPNTSFCFLDIRSPGLGDTAMYLCATSGGYTFGSGTRLTVV.

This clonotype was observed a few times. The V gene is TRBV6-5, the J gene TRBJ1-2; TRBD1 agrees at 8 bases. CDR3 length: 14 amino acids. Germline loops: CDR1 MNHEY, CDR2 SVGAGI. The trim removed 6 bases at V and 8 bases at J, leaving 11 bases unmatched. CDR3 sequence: CASRLGRGRGGYTF. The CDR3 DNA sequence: TGTGCCAGCAGGCTCGGCAGGGGGCGTGGGGGCTACACCTTC.

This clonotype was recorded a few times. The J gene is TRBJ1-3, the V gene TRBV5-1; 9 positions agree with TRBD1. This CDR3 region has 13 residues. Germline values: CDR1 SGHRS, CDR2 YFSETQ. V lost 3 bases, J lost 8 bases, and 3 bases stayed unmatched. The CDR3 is CASSSGQGDTIYF. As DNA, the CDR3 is TGCGCCAGCAGCTCGGGACAGGGCGACACCATATATTTT. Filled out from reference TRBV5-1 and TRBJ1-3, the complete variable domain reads KAGVTQTPRYLIKTRGQQVTLSCSPISGHRSVSWYQQTPGQGLQFLFEYFSETQRNKGNFPGRFSGRQFSNSRSEMNVSTLELGDSALYLCASSSGQGDTIYFGEGSWLTVV.

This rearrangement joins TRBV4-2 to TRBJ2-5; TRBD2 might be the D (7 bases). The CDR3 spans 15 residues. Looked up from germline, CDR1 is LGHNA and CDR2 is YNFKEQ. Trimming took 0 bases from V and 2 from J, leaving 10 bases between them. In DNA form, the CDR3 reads TGTGCCAGCAGCCAAGATCGGGGGGCTCAAGAGACCCAGTACTTC. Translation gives CASSQDRGAQETQYF.

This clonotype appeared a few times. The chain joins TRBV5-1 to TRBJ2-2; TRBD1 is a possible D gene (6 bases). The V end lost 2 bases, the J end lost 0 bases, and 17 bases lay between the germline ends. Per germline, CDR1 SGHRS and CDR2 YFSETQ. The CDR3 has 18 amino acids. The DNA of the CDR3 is TGCGCCAGCAGCTTCCACACAGGGATTCACGCGAACACCGGGGAGCTGTTTTTT. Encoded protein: CASSFHTGIHANTGELFF. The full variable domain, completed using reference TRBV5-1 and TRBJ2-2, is KAGVTQTPRYLIKTRGQQVTLSCSPISGHRSVSWYQQTPGQGLQFLFEYFSETQRNKGNFPGRFSGRQFSNSRSEMNVSTLELGDSALYLCASSFHTGIHANTGELFFGEGSRLTVL.

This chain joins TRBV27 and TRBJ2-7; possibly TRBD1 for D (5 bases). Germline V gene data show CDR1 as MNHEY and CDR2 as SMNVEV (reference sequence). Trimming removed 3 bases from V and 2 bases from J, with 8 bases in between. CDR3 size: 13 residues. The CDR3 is CASSFRTTYEQYF. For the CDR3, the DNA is TGTGCCAGCAGTTTCCGGACAACCTACGAGCAGTACTTC.